This entry is about one TCR beta chain. This sample was taken from a study of blood T cell repertoires in COVID-19. Study overall: The cDNA or gDNA used as material had been derived from T cells, B-cell-depleted T cells, or PBMCs.

Methods used by the authors: Nucleated cell counts were estimated from reference gene primer amplification. The method was immunoSEQ multiplex PCR; TCRdb's version includes in-frame clones alone and lacks a portion of them. V and J calls and clone size are copied from that table; D and trimming were computed from the DNA. The data show 200,000 to 250,000 clones, 89% seen once. The sequencing sample was made of peripheral blood. This clonotype was obtained from a man in his fifties or sixties who had recovered from COVID-19.

The CDR3 DNA reads as TGCGCCAGCAGCCGGGACAGCGCATTCTATGGCTACACCTTC. Its protein product is CASSRDSAFYGYTF. V is TRBV5-1 and J is TRBJ1-2, with 7 bases fitting TRBD1. V shed 4 bases, J shed 4 bases, and the junction held 7 bases outside the gene matches. Germline loops: CDR1 SGHRS, CDR2 YFSETQ. CDR3 length: 14 amino acids. The full variable domain, rest sourced from reference TRBV5-1 and TRBJ1-2, is KAGVTQTPRYLIKTRGQQVTLSCSPISGHRSVSWYQQTPGQGLQFLFEYFSETQRNKGNFPGRFSGRQFSNSRSEMNVSTLELGDSALYLCASSRDSAFYGYTFGSGTRLTVV.